The sequence of this T cell receptor beta chain was determined in a study of blood T cells in healthy people across ages. General study results and limits: The study lacked donor CMV status, which possibly confounded expanded clonotype changes. Considered underestimates were the diversity estimates obtained from one million T cells.

As regards this clonotype: Antigen specificity is unknown.

CDR1 LGHNA and CDR2 YNFKEQ come from the germline V gene. J gave up 6 bases and V 1 base, and 6 bases lay outside the gene matches. The CDR3 consists of 15 residues. With a J-beta primer mix and a sample-barcoded 5' primer, a second PCR ran 7 to 11 cycles. TCRdb re-analysed the 5' RACE reads in MiXCR, keeping a single row per CDR3 protein. The table lists around 900,000 distinct CDR3 sequences, roughly 51% of them singletons, with 20% to 25% in the top ten. Sequenced material: blood. V is TRBV4-2 and J is TRBJ1-2; the match to TRBD1 covers 9 bases. This clonotype was obtained from a woman aged 55 to 70 in good health. CDR3 loop: CASSQALQGANGYTF. The CDR3 DNA reads TGTGCCAGCAGCCAAGCTTTACAGGGGGCGAATGGCTACACCTTC.